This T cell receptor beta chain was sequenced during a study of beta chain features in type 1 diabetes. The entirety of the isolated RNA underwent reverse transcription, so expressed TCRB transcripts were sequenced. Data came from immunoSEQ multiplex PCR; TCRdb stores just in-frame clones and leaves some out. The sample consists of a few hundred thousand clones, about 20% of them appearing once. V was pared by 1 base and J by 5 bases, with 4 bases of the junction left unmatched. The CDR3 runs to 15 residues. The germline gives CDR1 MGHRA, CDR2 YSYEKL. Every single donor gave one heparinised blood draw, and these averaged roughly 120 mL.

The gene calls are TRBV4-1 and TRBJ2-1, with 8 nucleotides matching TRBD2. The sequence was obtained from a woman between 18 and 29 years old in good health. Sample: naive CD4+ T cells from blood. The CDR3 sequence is CASSQAGLVDNEQFF. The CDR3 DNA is TGCGCCAGCAGCCAAGCGGGACTAGTTGACAATGAGCAGTTCTTC.